This entry describes one T cell receptor beta chain. The antigen is unknown. Time point of the sample: week 35, safety follow-up. In the vaccine, a single dose held 300 ug of the mutant IDH1 20-mer peptide, along with topical imiquimod. Eight vaccinations were given in weeks 1, 3, 5, 7, 11, 15, 19 and 23. The repertoire was sequenced with immunoSEQ multiplex PCR; TCRdb's copy has only in-frame clones and lacks some. The sample carries around 30,000 clones, roughly 85% recorded once. These data are taken from a study of a mutant IDH1 vaccine in newly diagnosed glioma. About the research overall: Among treated patients, about 60% were male and approximately 40% female, and mean age was around 40 years. Patients arrived already treated with radiotherapy, temozolomide, or both, most having had both. Study-wide results and caveats: Apparently, pseudoprogression bore no relation to changes among the top peripheral T cell clonotypes.

Germline-derived CDR1 and CDR2 are SGHAT and FQNNGV. CDR3 size: 16 residues. Germline trimming cut 2 bases from V and 8 bases from J; bases unmatched to any gene: 12. The sequence was collected from a woman under 30 with glioma. The sample was PBMCs, taken from a glioma patient whose treatment included an IDH1 peptide vaccine. This chain uses TRBV11-2 with TRBJ2-4; 7 positions agree with TRBD2. Written as DNA, the CDR3 is TGTGCCAGCAGCTTAATGGGAGGGACCATTTTGGACATTCAGTACTTC. Translating gives CASSLMGGTILDIQYF.